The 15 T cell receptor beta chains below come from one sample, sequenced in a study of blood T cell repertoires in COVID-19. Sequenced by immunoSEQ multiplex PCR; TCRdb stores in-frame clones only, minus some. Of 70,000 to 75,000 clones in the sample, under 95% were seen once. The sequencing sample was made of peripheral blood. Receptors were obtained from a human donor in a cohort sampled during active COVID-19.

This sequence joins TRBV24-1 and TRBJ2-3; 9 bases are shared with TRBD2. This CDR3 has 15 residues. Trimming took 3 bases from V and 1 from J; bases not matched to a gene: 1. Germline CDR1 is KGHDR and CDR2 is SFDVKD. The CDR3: CATSDPSGGTDTQYF. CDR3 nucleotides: TGTGCCACCAGTGATCCTAGCGGGGGCACAGATACGCAGTATTTT.

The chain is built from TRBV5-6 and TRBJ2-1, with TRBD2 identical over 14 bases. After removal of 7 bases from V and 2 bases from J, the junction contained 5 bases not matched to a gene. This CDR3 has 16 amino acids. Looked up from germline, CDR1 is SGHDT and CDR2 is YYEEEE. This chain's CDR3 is CASSGTSGRPYNEQFF. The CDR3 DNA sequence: TGTGCCAGCTCCGGGACTAGCGGGAGACCCTACAATGAGCAGTTCTTC.

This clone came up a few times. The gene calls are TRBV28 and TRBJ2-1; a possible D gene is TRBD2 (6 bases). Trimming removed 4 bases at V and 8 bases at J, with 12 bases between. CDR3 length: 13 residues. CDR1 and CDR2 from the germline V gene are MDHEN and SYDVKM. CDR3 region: CASSSTSRDEQFF. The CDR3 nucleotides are TGTGCCAGCAGTTCGACTAGTAGAGATGAGCAGTTCTTC.

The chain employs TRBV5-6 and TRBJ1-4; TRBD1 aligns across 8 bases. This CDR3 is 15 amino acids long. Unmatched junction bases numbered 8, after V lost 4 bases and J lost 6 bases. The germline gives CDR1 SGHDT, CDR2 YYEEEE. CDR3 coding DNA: TGTGCCAGCAGCCCTGGACAGGGCCCGTATGAAAAACTGTTTTTT. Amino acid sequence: CASSPGQGPYEKLFF.

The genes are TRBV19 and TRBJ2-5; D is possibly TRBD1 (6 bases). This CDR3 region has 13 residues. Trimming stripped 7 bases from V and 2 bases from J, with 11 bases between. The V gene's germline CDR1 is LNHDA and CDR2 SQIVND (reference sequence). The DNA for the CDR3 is TGTGCCAGTAATACAGGGCAGCAAGAGACCCAGTACTTC. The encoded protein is CASNTGQQETQYF.

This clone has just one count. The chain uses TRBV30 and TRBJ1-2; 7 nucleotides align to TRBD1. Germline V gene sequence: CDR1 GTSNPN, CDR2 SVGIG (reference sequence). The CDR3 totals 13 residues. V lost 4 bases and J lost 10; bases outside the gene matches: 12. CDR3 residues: CAWIIPGQRDYTF. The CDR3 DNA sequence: TGTGCCTGGATCATACCGGGACAGAGAGACTACACCTTC.

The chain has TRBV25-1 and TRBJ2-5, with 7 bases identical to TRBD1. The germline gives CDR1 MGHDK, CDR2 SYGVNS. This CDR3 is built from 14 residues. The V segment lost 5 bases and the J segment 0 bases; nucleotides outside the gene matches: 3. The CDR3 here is CASSQTGHQETQYF. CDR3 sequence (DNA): TGTGCCAGCAGTCAGACAGGGCACCAAGAGACCCAGTACTTC.

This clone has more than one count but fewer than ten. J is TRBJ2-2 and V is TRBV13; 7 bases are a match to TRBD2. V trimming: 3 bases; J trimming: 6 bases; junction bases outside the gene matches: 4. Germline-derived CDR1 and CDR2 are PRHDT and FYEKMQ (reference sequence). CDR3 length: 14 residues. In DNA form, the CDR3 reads TGTGCCAGCAGCTTCGGACTAGTCGCCGGGGAGCTGTTTTTT. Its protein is CASSFGLVAGELFF.

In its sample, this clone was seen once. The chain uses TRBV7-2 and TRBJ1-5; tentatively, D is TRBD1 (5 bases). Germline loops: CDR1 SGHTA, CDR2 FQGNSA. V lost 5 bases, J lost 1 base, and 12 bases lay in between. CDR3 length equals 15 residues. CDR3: CASSPGGASNQPQHF. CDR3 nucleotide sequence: TGTGCCAGCAGCCCCGGTGGGGCCAGCAATCAGCCCCAGCATTTT. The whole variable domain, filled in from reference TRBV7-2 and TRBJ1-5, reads GAGVSQSPSNKVTEKGKDVELRCDPISGHTALYWYRQSLGQGLEFLIYFQGNSAPDKSGLPSDRFSAERTGGSVSTLTIQRTQQEDSAVYLCASSPGGASNQPQHFGDGTRLSIL.

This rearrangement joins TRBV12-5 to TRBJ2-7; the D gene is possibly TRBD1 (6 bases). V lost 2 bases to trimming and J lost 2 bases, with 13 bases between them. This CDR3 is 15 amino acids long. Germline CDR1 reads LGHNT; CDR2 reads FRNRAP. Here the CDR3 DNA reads TGTGCTAGTGGTTTGCTGCGGACAGTGGCCTACGAGCAGTACTTC. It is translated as CASGLLRTVAYEQYF.

DNA for the CDR3: TGCGCCAGCAGCTTGGACCCTATTAAGCAGTTCTTC. Protein: CASSLDPIKQFF. The chain is built from TRBV5-1 and TRBJ2-1, with no clear D. CDR3 length equals 12 residues. Germline loops: CDR1 SGHRS, CDR2 YFSETQ. V lost 0 bases, J lost 11 bases, and 9 bases lay in between.

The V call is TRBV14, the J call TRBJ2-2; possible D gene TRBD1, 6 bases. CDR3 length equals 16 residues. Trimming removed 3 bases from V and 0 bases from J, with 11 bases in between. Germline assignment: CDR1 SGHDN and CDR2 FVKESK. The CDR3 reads CASSHKTGPNTGELFF. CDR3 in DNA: TGTGCCAGCAGCCACAAGACAGGACCGAACACCGGGGAGCTGTTTTTT.

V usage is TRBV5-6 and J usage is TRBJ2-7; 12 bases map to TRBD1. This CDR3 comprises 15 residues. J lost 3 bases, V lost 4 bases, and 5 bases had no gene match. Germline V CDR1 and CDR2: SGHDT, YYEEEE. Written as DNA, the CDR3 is TGTGCCAGCAGCGGGGGGACAGGGGGCAACTACGAGCAGTACTTC. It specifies CASSGGTGGNYEQYF.

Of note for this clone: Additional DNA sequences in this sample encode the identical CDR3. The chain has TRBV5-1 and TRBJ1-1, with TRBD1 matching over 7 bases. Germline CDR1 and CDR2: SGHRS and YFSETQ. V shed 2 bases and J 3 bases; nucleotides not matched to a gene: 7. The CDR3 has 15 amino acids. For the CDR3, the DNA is TGCGCCAGCAGCTTAGTGGGACAGTGGGACACTGAAGCTTTCTTT. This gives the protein CASSLVGQWDTEAFF. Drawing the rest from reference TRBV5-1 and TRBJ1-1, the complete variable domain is KAGVTQTPRYLIKTRGQQVTLSCSPISGHRSVSWYQQTPGQGLQFLFEYFSETQRNKGNFPGRFSGRQFSNSRSEMNVSTLELGDSALYLCASSLVGQWDTEAFFGQGTRLTVV.

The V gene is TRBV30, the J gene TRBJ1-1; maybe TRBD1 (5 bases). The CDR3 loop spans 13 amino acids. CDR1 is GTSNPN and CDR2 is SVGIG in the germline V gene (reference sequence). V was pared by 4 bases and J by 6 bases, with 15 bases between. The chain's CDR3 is CAWKSGNPSEAFF. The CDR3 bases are TGTGCCTGGAAGTCAGGGAATCCGTCTGAAGCTTTCTTT.